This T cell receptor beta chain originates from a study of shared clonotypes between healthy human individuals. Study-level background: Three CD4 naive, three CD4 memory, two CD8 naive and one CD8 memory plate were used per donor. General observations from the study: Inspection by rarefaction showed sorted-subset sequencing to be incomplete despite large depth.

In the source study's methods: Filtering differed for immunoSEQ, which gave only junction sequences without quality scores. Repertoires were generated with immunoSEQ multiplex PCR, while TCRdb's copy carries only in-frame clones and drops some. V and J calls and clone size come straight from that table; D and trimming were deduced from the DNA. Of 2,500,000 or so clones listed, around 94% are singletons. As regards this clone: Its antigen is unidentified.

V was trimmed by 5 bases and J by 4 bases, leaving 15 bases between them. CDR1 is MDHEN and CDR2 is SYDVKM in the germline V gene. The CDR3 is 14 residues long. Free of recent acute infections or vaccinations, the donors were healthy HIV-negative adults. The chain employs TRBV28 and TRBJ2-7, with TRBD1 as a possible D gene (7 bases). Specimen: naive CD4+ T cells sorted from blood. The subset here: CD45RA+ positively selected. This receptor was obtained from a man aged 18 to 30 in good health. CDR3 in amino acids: CASSPQGGGYEQYF. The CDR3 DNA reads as TGTGCCAGCAGTCCTCAGGGGGGAGGATACGAGCAGTACTTC.